This T cell receptor (beta chain) is drawn from a study of T cells in Graves' hyperthyroidism and ophthalmopathy. This clonotype was picked up many times. The CDR3 consists of 13 residues. The germline V and J ends were trimmed by 0 bases and 7 bases, with 10 bases remaining between them. Germline values: CDR1 SGHRS, CDR2 YFSETQ. RNA transcripts yielded amplified TCR beta CDR3 regions. Researchers ran a first-round RT-PCR on the TCR CDR3 using the HTBI primer set. TCRdb re-analysed the multiplex PCR reads in MiXCR, keeping a single row per CDR3 protein. The profile shows roughly 500,000 distinct CDR3 sequences, about 16% of them singletons.

Material: blood. This chain uses TRBV5-1 with TRBJ1-2; D is ambiguous. The TCR comes from a young woman with Graves' ophthalmopathy. CDR3 loop: CASSLAGFGGYTF. CDR3 coding DNA: TGCGCCAGCAGCTTGGCCGGGTTCGGTGGCTACACCTTC.